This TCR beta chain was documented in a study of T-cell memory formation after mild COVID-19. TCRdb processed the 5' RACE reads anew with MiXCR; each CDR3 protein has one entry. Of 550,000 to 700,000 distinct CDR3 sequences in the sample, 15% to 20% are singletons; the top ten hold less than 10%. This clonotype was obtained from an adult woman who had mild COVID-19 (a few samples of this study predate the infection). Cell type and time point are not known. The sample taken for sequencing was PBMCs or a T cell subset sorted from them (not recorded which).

In nucleotides, the CDR3 is TGCGCCAGCAGCCAAGTAGTAGGGCTGATGGCAGAGCAGTTCTTC. It codes for CASSQVVGLMAEQFF. This chain joins TRBV4-1 and TRBJ2-1; unclear D gene. V lost 1 base and J lost 10, with 17 bases in between. CDR1 and CDR2 (germline): MGHRA, YSYEKL. The CDR3 spans 15 residues.